These 13 T cell receptor beta chains share one sample of origin, sequenced in a study of cytomegalovirus exposure and HLA in healthy donors. Both 60 Vbeta primers and 13 Jbeta primers went into the PCR. Clones were read by immunoSEQ multiplex PCR, and TCRdb kept only the in-frame ones, dropping some. The sample shows 90,000 to 95,000 clones, approximately 81% of them seen only once. Sequenced input: PBMCs. The receptors here all came from a girl aged 2 to 9 in good health and CMV-seropositive.

The V and J genes are TRBV18 and TRBJ2-7; 11 bases agree with TRBD1. Trimming removed 3 bases from V and 2 bases from J; junction bases left unmatched: 9. This CDR3 is 17 amino acids long. Germline V lookup: CDR1 KGHSH, CDR2 LQKENI. CDR3 bases: TGTGCCAGCTCACCGATGGACAGGGGGCCGGGACCCTACGAGCAGTACTTC. Amino acids: CASSPMDRGPGPYEQYF.

V usage is TRBV5-1 and J usage is TRBJ2-5; D unclear. Trimming stripped 4 bases from V and 2 bases from J, with 6 bases between. CDR1 and CDR2 from the germline V gene are SGHRS and YFSETQ. This CDR3 region has 12 residues. For the CDR3, the DNA is TGCGCCAGCAGCCAAAATCAAGAGACCCAGTACTTC. This encodes CASSQNQETQYF.

This sequence joins TRBV11-3 and TRBJ2-3; a weak D match, TRBD2 (6 bases). This CDR3 is built from 13 residues. Germline CDR1 is SGHNT and CDR2 is YENEEA. Trimming took 5 bases from V and 1 from J, leaving 7 bases between them. The CDR3 bases are TGTGCCAGCAGCATAGCGGGCACAGATACGCAGTATTTT. As protein: CASSIAGTDTQYF.

The gene calls are TRBV6-1 and TRBJ1-3; 7 bases agree with TRBD1. V shed 4 bases and J 3 bases; nucleotides not matched to a gene: 15. The CDR3 runs 18 residues. From germline, CDR1 is MNHNS and CDR2 SASEGT. CDR3 in DNA: TGTGCCAGCAGTGCAACGGGACAGAGGGCGTTCGGTGGAAACACCATATATTTT. Protein sequence: CASSATGQRAFGGNTIYF.

This chain joins TRBV7-2 and TRBJ2-1; the D gene is possibly TRBD1 (6 bases). V dropped 7 bases and J dropped 11 bases, with 12 bases sitting between them. The germline CDR1 and CDR2 sequences are SGHTA and FQGNSA. There are 11 residues in the CDR3. DNA for the CDR3: TGTGCCAGCACCACAAGGGACAAGCAGTTCTTC. It codes for CASTTRDKQFF.

This clone was recorded a few times. The rearrangement joins TRBV6-5 to TRBJ1-1; possible D gene TRBD1, 5 bases. This CDR3 spans 11 amino acids. In germline, CDR1 is MNHEY, CDR2 SVGAGI. V shed 2 bases and J shed 10 bases, with 8 bases lying between them. DNA for the CDR3: TGTGCCAGCAGTTACCAGGGTCGAGCTTTCTTT. This encodes CASSYQGRAFF.

The chain links TRBV6-5 to TRBJ2-1; no reliable D call. The V and J ends lost 3 bases and 2 bases respectively, with 11 bases between them. Germline values: CDR1 MNHEY, CDR2 SVGAGI. This CDR3 is built from 15 residues. DNA of the CDR3: TGTGCCAGCAGTTATGAGAGGTGGGCCTACAATGAGCAGTTCTTC. Protein: CASSYERWAYNEQFF.

V usage is TRBV27 and J usage is TRBJ2-7; 7 bases are shared with TRBD1. The CDR3 length is 15 residues. V shed 2 bases, J shed 5 bases, and the junction held 9 bases outside the gene matches. CDR1 and CDR2 from the germline V gene are MNHEY and SMNVEV (reference sequence). The CDR3 nucleotides read TGTGCCAGCAGTTTAAAGACGACAGGGTTCCACGAGCAGTACTTC. Translation gives CASSLKTTGFHEQYF.

The rearrangement joins TRBV10-3 to TRBJ2-3; 8 bases are a match to TRBD2. The CDR3 has 16 amino acids. CDR1 is ENHRY, CDR2 SYGVKD, per germline. V lost 3 bases and J lost 5; bases outside the gene matches: 10. The CDR3 region has the DNA TGTGCCATCAGTGAATCCGGCGGGAGGTATGAAGATACGCAGTATTTT. Protein: CAISESGGRYEDTQYF.

This clone came up once. This chain connects TRBV18 to TRBJ2-5; D remains unclear. The V and J ends lost 3 bases and 1 base respectively, with 6 bases between them. Germline CDR1 KGHSH, CDR2 LQKENI. This CDR3 spans 13 amino acids. CDR3 in amino acids: CASSPSLQETQYF. Here the CDR3 DNA reads TGTGCCAGCTCACCGTCTCTCCAAGAGACCCAGTACTTC.

The rearrangement links TRBV9 to TRBJ2-7; D unclear. Trimming shortened V by 4 bases and J by 7 bases, and 9 bases separated the two germline ends. Per germline, CDR1 SGDLS and CDR2 YYNGEE. This CDR3 has 11 residues. CDR3: CASSSTGEQYF. DNA for the CDR3: TGTGCCAGCAGCTCTACCGGGGAGCAGTACTTC.

The genes are TRBV7-9 and TRBJ2-2; TRBD1 is a possible D gene (5 bases). Germline CDR1 SEHNR, CDR2 FQNEAQ (reference sequence). The V gene lost 5 bases and the J gene lost 6 bases, with 10 bases spanning the gap. This CDR3 is built from 13 residues. The CDR3 protein is CASSPDRPGELFF. The CDR3 nucleotides read TGTGCCAGCAGCCCCGACAGACCCGGGGAGCTGTTTTTT. The variable domain in full, completed from reference TRBV7-9 and TRBJ2-2, reads DTGVSQNPRHKITKRGQNVTFRCDPISEHNRLYWYRQTLGQGPEFLTYFQNEAQLEKSRLLSDRFSAERPKGSFSTLEIQRTEQGDSAMYLCASSPDRPGELFFGEGSRLTVL.

J is TRBJ2-1 and V is TRBV15; D is perhaps TRBD1 (6 bases). V lost 3 bases to trimming and J lost 1 base, with 13 bases between them. CDR1 is LNHNV and CDR2 is YYDKDF in the germline V gene (reference sequence). This CDR3 has 16 amino acids. In DNA form, the CDR3 reads TGTGCCACCAGCAGCGACAGGTTCGGGTCCTACAATGAGCAGTTCTTC. Protein: CATSSDRFGSYNEQFF. Looking up the rest from reference TRBV15 and TRBJ2-1 gives the full variable domain: DAMVIQNPRYQVTQFGKPVTLSCSQTLNHNVMYWYQQKSSQAPKLLFHYYDKDFNNEADTPDNFQSRRPNTSFCFLDIRSPGLGDTAMYLCATSSDRFGSYNEQFFGPGTRLTVL.